The 17 T cell receptor beta chains presented below share a single source sample, sequenced in a study of Ad26.COV2.S vaccination and SARS-CoV-2 variants. Indicated treatment: about 20 received Ad26.COV2.S at low or high dose, single or two shots; roughly five received placebo; per-sample allocation not given. Samples analyzed were those drawn on day 63 after the first vaccine or placebo injection. TCRdb keeps only in-frame clones here, not all; method: immunoSEQ multiplex PCR. The profile shows roughly 420,000 clones, around 89% of them singletons. The material was peripheral blood, obtained in a trial of Ad26.COV2.S vaccine versus placebo. Source of these receptors: a person aged 18-60 years who received the Ad26.COV2.S COVID-19 vaccine or a placebo.

V and J are TRBV9 and TRBJ2-2; D is unclear. V lost 3 bases to trimming and J lost 3 bases, with 15 bases between them. Germline assignment: CDR1 SGDLS and CDR2 YYNGEE. The CDR3 loop spans 16 amino acids. CDR3 amino acids: CASSARHESHTGELFF. CDR3 DNA: TGTGCCAGCAGCGCCCGACACGAATCGCACACCGGGGAGCTGTTTTTT.

This clone was seen just once. The rearrangement joins TRBV5-1 to TRBJ2-2; 13 bases agree with TRBD2. The CDR3 is 19 residues long. Germline loops: CDR1 SGHRS, CDR2 YFSETQ. After removal of 3 bases from V and 5 bases from J, the junction contained 13 bases not matched to a gene. The CDR3 DNA sequence: TGCGCCAGCAGCTGGCCGGGACAGGGACTAGCGGGGTATACCGGGGAGCTGTTTTTT. Protein sequence: CASSWPGQGLAGYTGELFF.

This chain connects TRBV7-9 to TRBJ2-5, with D possibly matching TRBD2 (6 bases). There are 14 residues in the CDR3. CDR1 is SEHNR, CDR2 FQNEAQ, per germline (reference sequence). The germline V and J ends were trimmed by 5 bases and 2 bases, with 12 bases remaining between them. CDR3 nucleotides: TGTGCCAGCAGCAAGACCGGGACTCAAGAGACCCAGTACTTC. Translation: CASSKTGTQETQYF.

The J gene is TRBJ2-6, the V gene TRBV29-1; D is perhaps TRBD1 (5 bases). Germline V CDR1 and CDR2: SQVTM, ANQGSEA. Trimming shortened V by 3 bases and J by 0 bases, and 9 bases separated the two germline ends. The CDR3 has 15 residues. CDR3 sequence: CSVEMGPSGANVLTF. As DNA, the CDR3 is TGCAGCGTTGAGATGGGGCCCTCTGGGGCCAACGTCCTGACTTTC.

The chain combines TRBV6-2 or TRBV6-3 with TRBJ2-7, with no clear D. Germline V gives CDR1 MNHEY, CDR2 SVGEGT. This CDR3 has 11 residues. Trimming removed 0 bases from V and 6 bases from J, with 3 bases in between. CDR3 sequence: CASSYSIEQYF. CDR3 sequence (DNA): TGTGCCAGCAGTTACTCGATCGAGCAGTACTTC.

This clone was seen just once. V and J are TRBV3-1 (or the pseudogene TRBV3-2) and TRBJ2-6; D ambiguous. CDR3 size: 16 residues. Germline lookup yields CDR1 LGHDT and CDR2 YNNKEL (reference sequence). The germline V and J ends were trimmed by 0 bases and 1 base, with 7 bases remaining between them. The CDR3 region has the DNA TGTGCCAGCAGCCAAGATCTAGGGTCTGGGGCCAACGTCCTGACTTTC. Translation gives CASSQDLGSGANVLTF.

The chain employs TRBV5-1 and TRBJ1-1; tentative D call: TRBD1 (6 bases). The germline gives CDR1 SGHRS, CDR2 YFSETQ. The CDR3 spans 15 residues. Between the trimmed V and J ends, which lost 1 base and 7 bases, there was a span of 17 bases. The CDR3 bases are TGCGCCAGCAGCTTGTATGGGGGCGAAGCTATTGAAGCTTTCTTT. Its protein product is CASSLYGGEAIEAFF. The variable domain in full, with the rest retrieved from reference TRBV5-1 and TRBJ1-1, is KAGVTQTPRYLIKTRGQQVTLSCSPISGHRSVSWYQQTPGQGLQFLFEYFSETQRNKGNFPGRFSGRQFSNSRSEMNVSTLELGDSALYLCASSLYGGEAIEAFFGQGTRLTVV.

The chain is built from TRBV7-8 and TRBJ1-2; D is uncertain. The CDR3 runs 13 residues. Looked up from germline, CDR1 is SGHVS and CDR2 is FQNEAQ. V was cut by 1 base and J by 4 bases, with 7 bases left in between. The CDR3: CASSLGGFYGYTF. The CDR3 DNA follows: TGTGCCAGCAGCTTAGGAGGTTTCTATGGCTACACCTTC.

The chain links TRBV13 to TRBJ2-1; 11 bases match TRBD1. From germline, CDR1 is PRHDT and CDR2 FYEKMQ (reference sequence). V shed 5 bases, J shed 1 base, and the junction held 1 base outside the gene matches. There are 15 residues in the CDR3. The CDR3 sequence: CASSRDRGSYNEQFF. The CDR3, as DNA: TGTGCCAGCAGCCGGGACAGGGGGTCCTACAATGAGCAGTTCTTC.

A word on this clone: The junction and the germline gene differ at one end; a read error may be behind it. This rearrangement joins TRBV7-7 to TRBJ2-5; a weak D match, TRBD2 (6 bases). The length of the CDR3 is 16 residues. Germline-derived CDR1 and CDR2 are SSHAT and FNYEAQ (reference sequence). The CDR3 loop is CASSLARAGKQETQYF. CDR3 nucleotides: TGTGCTAGCAGCTTAGCGCGGGCGGGGAAGCAAGAGACCCAGTACTTC.

The rearrangement uses TRBV2 and TRBJ2-1, with D possibly matching TRBD2 (6 bases). Germline V gene lookup returns CDR1 SNHLY and CDR2 FYNNEI. V was clipped by 5 bases and J by 8 bases, with 19 bases between them. The CDR3 loop spans 15 amino acids. CDR3 amino acids: CASSRDSNFGDEQFF. In DNA form, the CDR3 reads TGTGCCAGCAGTAGGGACTCCAACTTTGGCGATGAGCAGTTCTTC. Full variable domain (missing parts from reference TRBV2 and TRBJ2-1): EPEVTQTPSHQVTQMGQEVILRCVPISNHLYFYWYRQILGQKVEFLVSFYNNEISEKSEIFDDQFSVERPDGSNFTLKIRSTKLEDSAMYFCASSRDSNFGDEQFFGPGTRLTVL.

This chain uses TRBV29-1 with TRBJ1-2; tentative D call: TRBD1 (5 bases). The CDR3 runs to 14 residues. Trimming took off 1 base at V and 8 bases at J, with 17 bases between the two ends. Germline V gives CDR1 SQVTM, CDR2 ANQGSEA. CDR3 bases: TGCAGCGTTGAAGGGCAGGGAGTGGTCGGGGGCTACACCTTC. Translated: CSVEGQGVVGGYTF.

This chain uses TRBV5-6 with TRBJ2-7; a weak D match, TRBD1 (6 bases). Trimming shortened V by 0 bases and J by 3 bases, and 19 bases separated the two germline ends. This CDR3 has 17 amino acids. CDR1 and CDR2 from the germline V gene are SGHDT and YYEEEE. The CDR3, as DNA: TGTGCCAGCAGCTTGGCTCTGGACAGTTTGATCAGCTACGAGCAGTACTTC. Protein sequence: CASSLALDSLISYEQYF.

The gene calls are TRBV5-1 and TRBJ2-1; TRBD2 might be the D (5 bases). The CDR3 is 16 residues long. Trimming cost V 3 bases and J 0 bases, with 13 bases left between them. Germline-derived CDR1 and CDR2 are SGHRS and YFSETQ. The CDR3 sequence is CASSWRTASSYNEQFF. CDR3 coding DNA: TGCGCCAGCAGCTGGAGGACGGCGAGCTCCTACAATGAGCAGTTCTTC.

This clone turned up a few times. The gene calls are TRBV2 and TRBJ1-6; D is possibly TRBD1 (6 bases). Between the trimmed V and J ends, which lost 8 bases and 9 bases, there was a span of 14 bases. CDR1 and CDR2 from the germline V gene are SNHLY and FYNNEI. The CDR3 covers 13 residues. Written as DNA, the CDR3 is TGTGCCAGCCAGGGGACTCGAAGTTCACCCCTCCACTTT. It yields the protein CASQGTRSSPLHF. Filled out from reference TRBV2 and TRBJ1-6, the complete variable domain reads EPEVTQTPSHQVTQMGQEVILRCVPISNHLYFYWYRQILGQKVEFLVSFYNNEISEKSEIFDDQFSVERPDGSNFTLKIRSTKLEDSAMYFCASQGTRSSPLHFGNGTRLTVT.

The chain is built from TRBV4-2 and TRBJ2-7; D call uncertain. Germline V gives CDR1 LGHNA, CDR2 YNFKEQ. The CDR3 spans 15 residues. The V and J ends lost 4 bases and 0 bases respectively, with 13 bases between them. The CDR3 is CASSPHFTGSYEQYF. CDR3 DNA sequence: TGTGCCAGCAGCCCCCACTTCACCGGCTCCTACGAGCAGTACTTC.

The chain combines TRBV5-6 with TRBJ2-7; TRBD2 matches at 7 bases. Germline V CDR1 and CDR2: SGHDT, YYEEEE. Losses at the gene ends were 6 bases for V and 0 bases for J; bases not matched to a gene: 6. The CDR3 loop spans 14 amino acids. DNA of the CDR3: TGTGCCAGCACCTATCCGGGGGGCTCCTACGAGCAGTACTTC. Its translation: CASTYPGGSYEQYF.